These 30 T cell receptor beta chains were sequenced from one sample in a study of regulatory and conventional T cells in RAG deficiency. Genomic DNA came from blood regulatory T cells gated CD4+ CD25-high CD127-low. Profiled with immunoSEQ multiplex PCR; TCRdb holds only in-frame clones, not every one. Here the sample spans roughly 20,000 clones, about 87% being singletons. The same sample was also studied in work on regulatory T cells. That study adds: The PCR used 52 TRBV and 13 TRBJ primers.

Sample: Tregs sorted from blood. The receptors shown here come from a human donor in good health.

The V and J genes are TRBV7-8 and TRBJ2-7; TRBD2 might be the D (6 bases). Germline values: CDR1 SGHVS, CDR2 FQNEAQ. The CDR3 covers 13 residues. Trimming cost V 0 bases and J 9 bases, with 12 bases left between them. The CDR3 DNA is TGTGCCAGCAGCTTAGCGCCTGGAGCGGGGCAGTACTTC. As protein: CASSLAPGAGQYF.

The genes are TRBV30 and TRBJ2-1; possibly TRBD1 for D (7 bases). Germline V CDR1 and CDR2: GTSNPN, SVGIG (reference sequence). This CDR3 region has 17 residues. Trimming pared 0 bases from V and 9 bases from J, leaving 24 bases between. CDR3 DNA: TGTGCCTGGAGTGTACGGGTAGGAGGGGGCCGTGGGTTTGAGCAGTTCTTC. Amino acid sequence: CAWSVRVGGGRGFEQFF.

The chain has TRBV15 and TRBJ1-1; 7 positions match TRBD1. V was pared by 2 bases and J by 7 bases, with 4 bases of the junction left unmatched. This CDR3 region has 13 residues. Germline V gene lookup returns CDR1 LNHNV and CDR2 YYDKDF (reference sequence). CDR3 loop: CATSRLRGDEAFF. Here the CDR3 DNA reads TGTGCCACCAGCAGACTCAGGGGGGATGAAGCTTTCTTT.

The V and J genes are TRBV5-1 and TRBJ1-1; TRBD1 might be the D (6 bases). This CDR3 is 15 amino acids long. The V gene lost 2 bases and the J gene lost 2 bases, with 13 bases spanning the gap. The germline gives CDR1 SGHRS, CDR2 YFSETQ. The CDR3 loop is CASSLGHRVNTEAFF. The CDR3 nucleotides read TGCGCCAGCAGCTTAGGGCACAGGGTTAACACTGAAGCTTTCTTT.

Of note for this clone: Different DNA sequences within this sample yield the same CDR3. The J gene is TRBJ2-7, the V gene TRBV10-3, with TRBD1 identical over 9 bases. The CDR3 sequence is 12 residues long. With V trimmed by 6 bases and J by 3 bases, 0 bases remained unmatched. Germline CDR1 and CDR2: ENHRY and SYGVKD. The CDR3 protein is CAIRGQGYEQYF. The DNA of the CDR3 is TGTGCCATCAGGGGACAGGGCTACGAGCAGTACTTC.

In DNA, the CDR3 is TGTGCCACCAGCACTGAAGCAGGGGAGATAGAGACCCAGTACTTC. Protein sequence: CATSTEAGEIETQYF. The chain is built from TRBV15 and TRBJ2-5; a weak D match, TRBD1 (6 bases). This CDR3 spans 15 amino acids. Germline loops: CDR1 LNHNV, CDR2 YYDKDF (reference sequence). Trimming removed 4 bases from V and 4 bases from J, with 16 bases in between. The full variable domain, with the rest looked up from reference TRBV15 and TRBJ2-5, is DAMVIQNPRYQVTQFGKPVTLSCSQTLNHNVMYWYQQKSSQAPKLLFHYYDKDFNNEADTPDNFQSRRPNTSFCFLDIRSPGLGDTAMYLCATSTEAGEIETQYFGPGTRLLVL.

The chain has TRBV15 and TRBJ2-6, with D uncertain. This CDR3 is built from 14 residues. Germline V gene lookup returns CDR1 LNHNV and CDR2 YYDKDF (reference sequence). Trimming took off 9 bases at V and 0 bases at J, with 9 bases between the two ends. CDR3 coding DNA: TGTGCCACGGGCTTGAGCTCTGGGGCCAACGTCCTGACTTTC. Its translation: CATGLSSGANVLTF.

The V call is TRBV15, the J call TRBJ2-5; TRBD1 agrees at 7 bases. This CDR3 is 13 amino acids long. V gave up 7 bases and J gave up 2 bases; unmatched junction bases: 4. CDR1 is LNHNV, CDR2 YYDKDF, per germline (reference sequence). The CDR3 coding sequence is TGTGCCACCAACCGGGACAGACAAGAGACCCAGTACTTC. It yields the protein CATNRDRQETQYF.

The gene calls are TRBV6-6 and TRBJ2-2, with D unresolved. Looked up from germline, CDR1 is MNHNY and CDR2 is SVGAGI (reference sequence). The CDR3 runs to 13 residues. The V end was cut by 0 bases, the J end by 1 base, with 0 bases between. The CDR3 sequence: CASSYSNTGELFF. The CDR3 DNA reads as TGTGCCAGCAGTTACTCGAACACCGGGGAGCTGTTTTTT.

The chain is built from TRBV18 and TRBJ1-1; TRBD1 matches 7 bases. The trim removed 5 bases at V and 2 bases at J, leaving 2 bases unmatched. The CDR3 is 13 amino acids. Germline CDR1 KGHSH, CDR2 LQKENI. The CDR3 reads CASSWDRNTEAFF. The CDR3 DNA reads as TGTGCCAGCTCATGGGACAGAAACACTGAAGCTTTCTTT.

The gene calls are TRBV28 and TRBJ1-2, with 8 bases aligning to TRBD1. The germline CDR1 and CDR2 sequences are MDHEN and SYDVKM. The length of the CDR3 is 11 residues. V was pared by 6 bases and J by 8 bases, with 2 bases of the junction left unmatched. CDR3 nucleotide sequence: TGTGCCAGCAGCCGGGACAGGGGCTACACCTTC. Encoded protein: CASSRDRGYTF.

In DNA, the CDR3 is TGTGCCAGCAGCCGGGACAATGAAAAACTGTTTTTT. It yields the protein CASSRDNEKLFF. J is TRBJ1-4 and V is TRBV6-5, with D possibly TRBD1 on 5 matching bases. CDR3 size: 12 residues. V was cut by 6 bases and J by 5 bases, with 7 bases left in between. Looked up from germline, CDR1 is MNHEY and CDR2 is SVGAGI.

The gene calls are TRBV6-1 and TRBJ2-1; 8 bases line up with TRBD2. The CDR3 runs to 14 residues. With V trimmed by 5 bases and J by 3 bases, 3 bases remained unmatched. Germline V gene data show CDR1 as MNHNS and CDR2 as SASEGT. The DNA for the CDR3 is TGTGCCAGCAGTTCCAGCGGGAGCTACAATGAGCAGTTCTTC. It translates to CASSSSGSYNEQFF.

CDR3 nucleotide sequence: TGTGCCAGCAGCGACGGGAGACTAGCGGGTATCCAAGAGACCCAGTACTTC. Its translation is CASSDGRLAGIQETQYF. The chain joins TRBV9 to TRBJ2-5; 10 nucleotides match TRBD2. The CDR3 covers 17 residues. With V trimmed by 3 bases and J by 1 base, 9 bases remained unmatched. The V gene's germline CDR1 is SGDLS and CDR2 YYNGEE.

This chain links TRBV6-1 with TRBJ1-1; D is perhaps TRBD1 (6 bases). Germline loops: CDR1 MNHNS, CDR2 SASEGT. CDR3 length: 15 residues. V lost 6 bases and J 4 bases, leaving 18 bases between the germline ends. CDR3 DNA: TGTGCCAGCAGGACAAATGACAGGTCTAGCACTGAAGCTTTCTTT. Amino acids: CASRTNDRSSTEAFF.

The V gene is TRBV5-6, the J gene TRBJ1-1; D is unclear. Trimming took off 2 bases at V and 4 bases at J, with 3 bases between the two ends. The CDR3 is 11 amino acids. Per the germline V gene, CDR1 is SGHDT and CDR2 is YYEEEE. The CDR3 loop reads CASSFTTEAFF. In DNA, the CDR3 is TGTGCCAGCAGCTTTACCACTGAAGCTTTCTTT.

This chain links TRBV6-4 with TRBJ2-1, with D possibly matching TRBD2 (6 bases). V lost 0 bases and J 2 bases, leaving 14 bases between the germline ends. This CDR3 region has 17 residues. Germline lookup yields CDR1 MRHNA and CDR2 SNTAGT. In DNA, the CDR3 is TGTGCCAGCAGTGACTCGGTTTCGGGGGTTCCCTACAATGAGCAGTTCTTC. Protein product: CASSDSVSGVPYNEQFF.

CDR3 in amino acids: CASSLGGEQFF. CDR3 sequence (DNA): TGCGCCAGCAGCTTGGGGGGTGAGCAGTTCTTC. The V call is TRBV5-1, the J call TRBJ2-1, with D uncertain. Per the germline V gene, CDR1 is SGHRS and CDR2 is YFSETQ. CDR3 length equals 11 residues. Between the trimmed V and J ends, which lost 0 bases and 9 bases, there was a span of 4 bases.

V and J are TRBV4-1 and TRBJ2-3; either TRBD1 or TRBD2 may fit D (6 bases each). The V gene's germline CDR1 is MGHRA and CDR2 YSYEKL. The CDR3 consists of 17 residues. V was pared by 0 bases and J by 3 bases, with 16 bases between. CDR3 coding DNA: TGCGCCAGCAGCCAAGATATCCGGGGGCGAGTTACAGATACGCAGTATTTT. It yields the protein CASSQDIRGRVTDTQYF.

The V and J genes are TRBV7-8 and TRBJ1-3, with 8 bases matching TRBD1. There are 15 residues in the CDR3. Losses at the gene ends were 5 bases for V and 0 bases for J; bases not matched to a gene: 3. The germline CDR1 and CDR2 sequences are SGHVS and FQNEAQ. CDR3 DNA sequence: TGTGCCAGCAGCATAGACAGGGGCTCTGGAAACACCATATATTTT. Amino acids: CASSIDRGSGNTIYF.

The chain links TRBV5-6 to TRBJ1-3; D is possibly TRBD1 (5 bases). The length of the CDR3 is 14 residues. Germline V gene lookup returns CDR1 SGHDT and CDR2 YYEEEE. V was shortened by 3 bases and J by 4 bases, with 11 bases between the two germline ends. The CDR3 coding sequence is TGTGCCAGCAGCTCCAGGGACCCGGGAAACACCATATATTTT. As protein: CASSSRDPGNTIYF.

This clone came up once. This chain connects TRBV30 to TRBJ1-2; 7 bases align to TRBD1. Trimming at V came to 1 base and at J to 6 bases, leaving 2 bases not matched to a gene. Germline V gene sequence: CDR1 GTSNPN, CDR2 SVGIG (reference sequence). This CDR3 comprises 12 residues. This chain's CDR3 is CAWSDRGNGYTF. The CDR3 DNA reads TGTGCCTGGAGTGACAGGGGCAATGGCTACACCTTC.

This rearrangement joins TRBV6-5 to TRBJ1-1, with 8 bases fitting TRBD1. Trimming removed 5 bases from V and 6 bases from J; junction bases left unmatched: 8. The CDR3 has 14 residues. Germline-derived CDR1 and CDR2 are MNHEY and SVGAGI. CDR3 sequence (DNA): TGTGCCAGCAGTACCACAGGGGGAAAGGCTGAAGCTTTCTTT. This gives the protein CASSTTGGKAEAFF.

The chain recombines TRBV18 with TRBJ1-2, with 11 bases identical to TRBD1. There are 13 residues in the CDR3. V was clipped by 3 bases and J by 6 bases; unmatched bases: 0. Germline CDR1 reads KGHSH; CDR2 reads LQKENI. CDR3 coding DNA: TGTGCCAGCTCACCGGGACAGGGGGATGGCTACACCTTC. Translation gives CASSPGQGDGYTF.

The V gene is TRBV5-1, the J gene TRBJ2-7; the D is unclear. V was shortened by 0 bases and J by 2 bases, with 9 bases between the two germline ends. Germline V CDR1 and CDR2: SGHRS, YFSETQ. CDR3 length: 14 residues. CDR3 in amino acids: CASSLGGRAYEQYF. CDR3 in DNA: TGCGCCAGCAGCTTGGGAGGAAGAGCCTACGAGCAGTACTTC.

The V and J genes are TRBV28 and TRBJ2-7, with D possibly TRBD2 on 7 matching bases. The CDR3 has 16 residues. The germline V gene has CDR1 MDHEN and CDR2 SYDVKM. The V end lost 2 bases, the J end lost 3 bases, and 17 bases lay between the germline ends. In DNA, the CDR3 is TGTGCCAGCAGTTTAGGAGGGGGGGACGTGGACTACGAGCAGTACTTC. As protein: CASSLGGGDVDYEQYF.

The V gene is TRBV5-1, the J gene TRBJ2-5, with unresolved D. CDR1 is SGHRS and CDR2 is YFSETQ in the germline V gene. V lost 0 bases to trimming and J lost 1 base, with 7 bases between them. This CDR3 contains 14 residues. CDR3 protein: CASSLAVGQETQYF. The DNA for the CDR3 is TGCGCCAGCAGCTTGGCTGTCGGCCAAGAGACCCAGTACTTC.

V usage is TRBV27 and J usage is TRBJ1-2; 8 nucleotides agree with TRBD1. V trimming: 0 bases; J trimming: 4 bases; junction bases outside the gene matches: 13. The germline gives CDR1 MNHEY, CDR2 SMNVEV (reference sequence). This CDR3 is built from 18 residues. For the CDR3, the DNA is TGTGCCAGCAGTTTATCCCCCCCCAGCGGGACAGGAATCTATGGCTACACCTTC. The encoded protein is CASSLSPPSGTGIYGYTF.

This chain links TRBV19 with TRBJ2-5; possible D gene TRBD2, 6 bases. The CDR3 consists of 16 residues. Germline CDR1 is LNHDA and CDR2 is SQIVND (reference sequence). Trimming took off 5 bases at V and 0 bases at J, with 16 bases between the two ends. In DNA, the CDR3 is TGTGCCAGTAGTCACGACCAGGGACTTTACCAAGAGACCCAGTACTTC. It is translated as CASSHDQGLYQETQYF.

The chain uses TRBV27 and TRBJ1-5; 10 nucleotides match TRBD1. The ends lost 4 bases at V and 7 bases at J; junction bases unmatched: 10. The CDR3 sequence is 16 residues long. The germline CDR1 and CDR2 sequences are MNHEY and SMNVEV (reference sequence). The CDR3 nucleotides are TGTGCCAGCAGTTCCTTAGGACAGGGGGTAAGGCAGCCCCAGCATTTT. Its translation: CASSSLGQGVRQPQHF.